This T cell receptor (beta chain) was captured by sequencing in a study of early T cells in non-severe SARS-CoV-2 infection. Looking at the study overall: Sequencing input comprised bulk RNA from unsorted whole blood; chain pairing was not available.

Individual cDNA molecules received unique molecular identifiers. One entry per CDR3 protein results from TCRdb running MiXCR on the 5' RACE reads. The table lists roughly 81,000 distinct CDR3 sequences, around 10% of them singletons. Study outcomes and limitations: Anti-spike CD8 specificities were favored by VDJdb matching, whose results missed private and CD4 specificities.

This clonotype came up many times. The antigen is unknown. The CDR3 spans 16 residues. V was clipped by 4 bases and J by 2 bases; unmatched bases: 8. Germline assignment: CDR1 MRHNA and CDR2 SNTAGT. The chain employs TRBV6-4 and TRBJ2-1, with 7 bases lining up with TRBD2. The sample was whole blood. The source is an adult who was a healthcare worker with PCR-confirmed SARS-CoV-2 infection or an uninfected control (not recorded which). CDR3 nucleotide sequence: TGTGCCAGCAGTGCAGCAATAGCGGGTGCCTACAATGAGCAGTTCTTC. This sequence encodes CASSAAIAGAYNEQFF.